These 17 T cell receptor beta chains were all obtained from the same sample, sequenced in a study of early T cells in non-severe SARS-CoV-2 infection. TCRdb analysed the 5' RACE reads with MiXCR anew, one entry per CDR3 protein. This sample carries 50,000 to 60,000 distinct CDR3 sequences, under 8.5% of them seen once, and the ten largest clones take about 5.8%. Specimen: whole blood, collected at baseline. The source is an adult who was a healthcare worker with PCR-confirmed SARS-CoV-2 infection or an uninfected control (not recorded which).

This clonotype was detected once. A much larger clone differs by one base, so this may be a read error. The chain joins TRBV7-3 to TRBJ2-1; D possibly corresponds to TRBD1 (6 bases). The CDR3 runs 16 residues. Looked up from germline, CDR1 is SGHTA and CDR2 is FQGTGA. V was pared by 2 bases and J by 5 bases, with 16 bases between. The CDR3 is CASSLGVRGPHNEQFF. CDR3 DNA: TGTGCCAGCAGCTTAGGGGTCAGGGGTCCCCACAATGAGCAGTTCTTC.

This clonotype came up many times. CDR3 residues: CASSLQESSYEQYF. The CDR3 region has the DNA TGTGCCAGCAGCTTACAGGAAAGCTCCTACGAGCAGTACTTC. This chain joins TRBV6-5 and TRBJ2-7, with D possibly being TRBD1 (5 bases). V was trimmed by 6 bases and J by 0 bases, leaving 12 bases between them. The germline V gene encodes CDR1 MNHEY and CDR2 SVGAGI. This CDR3 is 14 amino acids long.

This clonotype was counted at least ten times. V is TRBV12-3 or TRBV12-4 and J is TRBJ1-4; 9 nucleotides line up with TRBD1. CDR3 length: 15 amino acids. J lost 7 bases, V lost 4 bases, and 7 bases had no gene match. The CDR3 DNA reads as TGTGCCAGCAGTTCCTCACAGGGGGCGCCTGAAAAACTGTTTTTT. Amino acid sequence: CASSSSQGAPEKLFF.

This clonotype was counted only a few times. The chain joins TRBV6-6 to TRBJ2-3; tentatively, D is TRBD2 (6 bases). Germline V gene data show CDR1 as MNHNY and CDR2 as SVGAGI (reference sequence). Between the trimmed V and J ends, which lost 6 bases and 2 bases, there was a span of 12 bases. CDR3 length equals 14 residues. This CDR3 reads CASSWTTDTDTQYF. DNA for the CDR3: TGTGCCAGCAGCTGGACTACCGACACAGATACGCAGTATTTT.

The chain uses TRBV10-2 and TRBJ2-2; D ambiguous. Germline lookup yields CDR1 WSHSY and CDR2 SAAADI. The CDR3 totals 14 residues. V lost 3 bases, J lost 5 bases, and 10 bases lay in between. The CDR3 region is CASSDPGYTGELFF. In nucleotides, the CDR3 is TGCGCCAGCAGTGATCCAGGCTATACCGGGGAGCTGTTTTTT.

In this sample, this clonotype turned up many times. The genes are TRBV5-1 and TRBJ1-1, with 7 positions matching TRBD1. Germline-derived CDR1 and CDR2 are SGHRS and YFSETQ. The V segment lost 4 bases and the J segment 6 bases; nucleotides outside the gene matches: 9. The CDR3 is 14 residues long. The CDR3 region is CASSRSTGDSEAFF. CDR3 DNA: TGCGCCAGCAGCCGTAGTACAGGGGACTCTGAAGCTTTCTTT.

The chain uses TRBV4-2 and TRBJ1-2, with D possibly TRBD1 on 6 matching bases. The CDR3 has 14 residues. Germline CDR1 LGHNA, CDR2 YNFKEQ. V lost 1 base and J 12 bases, leaving 18 bases between the germline ends. The DNA for the CDR3 is TGTGCCAGCAGCCAAGTCGTGCGGACAGAAGGCCACACCTTC. Encoded protein: CASSQVVRTEGHTF.

This chain joins TRBV6-5 and TRBJ1-1, with D maybe TRBD1 (5 bases). Germline CDR1 MNHEY, CDR2 SVGAGI. Trimming took 0 bases from V and 8 from J, leaving 10 bases between them. This CDR3 spans 13 amino acids. CDR3 in DNA: TGTGCCAGCAGTTACTCGTCAGGGCTCGAAGCTTTCTTT. Protein product: CASSYSSGLEAFF.

This clonotype has a handful of counts. V and J are TRBV24-1 and TRBJ2-3; D remains unclear. Per germline, CDR1 KGHDR and CDR2 SFDVKD. This CDR3 spans 14 amino acids. Trimming removed 4 bases at V and 3 bases at J, with 10 bases between. The CDR3 spells CATSDAGRTDTQYF. The CDR3 DNA follows: TGTGCCACCAGTGACGCCGGTAGGACAGATACGCAGTATTTT.

This clonotype was seen only a few times. The rearrangement joins TRBV10-2 to TRBJ2-1; D possibly corresponds to TRBD2 (7 bases). The germline gives CDR1 WSHSY, CDR2 SAAADI. The CDR3 loop spans 15 amino acids. V shed 8 bases and J shed 2 bases, with 16 bases lying between them. As DNA, the CDR3 is TGCGCCAGCCGCGAAGGGGGGGCCCCCTACAATGAGCAGTTCTTC. This translates into CASREGGAPYNEQFF.

This clonotype was seen only a few times. J is TRBJ2-1 and V is TRBV25-1, with D perhaps matching TRBD1 (6 bases). The ends were cut back, 2 bases at V and 2 bases at J, with 10 bases in the middle. The CDR3 length is 15 residues. Germline loops: CDR1 MGHDK, CDR2 SYGVNS. CDR3 sequence reads: CASSEIQGPYNEQFF. The CDR3 DNA sequence: TGTGCCAGCAGTGAAATACAGGGTCCCTACAATGAGCAGTTCTTC.

In this sample, this clonotype turned up a few times. V usage is TRBV2 and J usage is TRBJ1-4, with D possibly matching TRBD1 (5 bases). Germline CDR1 SNHLY, CDR2 FYNNEI. V was cut by 5 bases and J by 8 bases, with 15 bases left in between. This CDR3 spans 14 amino acids. The DNA for the CDR3 is TGTGCCAGCAGTCTCGGGGCAGGTGGCGAAAAACTGTTTTTT. Its translation is CASSLGAGGEKLFF.

The chain couples TRBV5-1 to TRBJ2-1; D may correspond to TRBD1 or TRBD2 (5 bases each). Germline CDR1 SGHRS, CDR2 YFSETQ. Trimming took 2 bases from V and 4 from J, leaving 13 bases between them. The CDR3 length is 15 residues. DNA for the CDR3: TGCGCCAGCAGCTTAACCCAAGGGACGTACAATGAGCAGTTCTTC. Its translation is CASSLTQGTYNEQFF.

The chain has TRBV20-1 and TRBJ1-1; the D is unclear. CDR3 length: 13 residues. Germline V CDR1 and CDR2: DFQATT, SNEGSKA (reference sequence). The V end was cut by 5 bases, the J end by 1 base, with 11 bases between. CDR3 in amino acids: CSASRGWNTEAFF. In DNA, the CDR3 is TGCAGTGCTTCCCGGGGTTGGAACACTGAAGCTTTCTTT.

The chain is built from TRBV12-3 or TRBV12-4 and TRBJ2-3; D remains unclear. The CDR3 is made up of 13 amino acids. Deletions cut 5 bases from V and 1 base from J, with 7 bases between. The CDR3 is CASSPLRTDTQYF. CDR3 DNA: TGTGCCAGCAGTCCGTTACGCACAGATACGCAGTATTTT.

The rearrangement joins TRBV5-6 to TRBJ2-7, with D possibly TRBD1 on 6 matching bases. The CDR3 spans 15 residues. V lost 4 bases and J lost 1, with 15 bases in between. CDR1 and CDR2 (germline): SGHDT, YYEEEE. This CDR3 reads CASSPGQSESYEQYF. The DNA of the CDR3 is TGTGCCAGCAGCCCAGGACAGTCCGAATCCTACGAGCAGTACTTC. The full variable domain, its missing parts supplied by reference TRBV5-6 and TRBJ2-7, is DAGVTQSPTHLIKTRGQQVTLRCSPKSGHDTVSWYQQALGQGPQFIFQYYEEEERQRGNFPDRFSGHQFPNYSSELNVNALLLGDSALYLCASSPGQSESYEQYFGPGTRLTVT.

With regard to this clonotype: This could be a read error, since a much larger clone is one nucleotide away. The V call is TRBV19, the J call TRBJ1-4; tentative D call: TRBD1 (5 bases). Germline values: CDR1 LNHDA, CDR2 SQIVND (reference sequence). This CDR3 is built from 15 residues. CDR3 loop: CAGSSTGYTEEKLFF. CDR3 bases: TGTGCCGGTAGTAGTACAGGCTACACGGAAGAAAAACTGTTTTTT.